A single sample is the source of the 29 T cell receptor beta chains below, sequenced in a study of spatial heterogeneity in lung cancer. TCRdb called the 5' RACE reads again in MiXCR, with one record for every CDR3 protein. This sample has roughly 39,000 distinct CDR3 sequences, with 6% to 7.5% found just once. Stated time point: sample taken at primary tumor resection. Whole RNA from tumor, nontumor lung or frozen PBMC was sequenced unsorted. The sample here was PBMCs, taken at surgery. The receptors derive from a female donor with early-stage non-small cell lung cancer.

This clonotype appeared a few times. The CDR3 DNA sequence: TGTGCCAGCAGCTCGGGACTGACGGACAGTGATGAGCAGTTCTTC. It translates to CASSSGLTDSDEQFF. The chain recombines TRBV7-3 with TRBJ2-1; D assignment may be TRBD1 or TRBD2 (6 bases each). The CDR3 runs 15 residues. Germline-derived CDR1 and CDR2 are SGHTA and FQGTGA. Trimming shortened V by 4 bases and J by 8 bases, and 18 bases separated the two germline ends.

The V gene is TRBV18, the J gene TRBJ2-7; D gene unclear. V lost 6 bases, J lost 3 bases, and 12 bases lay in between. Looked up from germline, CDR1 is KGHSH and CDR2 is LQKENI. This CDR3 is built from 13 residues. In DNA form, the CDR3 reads TGTGCCAGCTCCCCCACGACGGACTACGAGCAGTACTTC. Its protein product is CASSPTTDYEQYF.

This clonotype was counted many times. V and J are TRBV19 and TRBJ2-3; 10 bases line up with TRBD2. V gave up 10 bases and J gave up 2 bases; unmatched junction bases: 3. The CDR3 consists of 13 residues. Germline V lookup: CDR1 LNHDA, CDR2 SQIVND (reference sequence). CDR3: CATGLAATDTQYF. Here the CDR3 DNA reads TGTGCCACCGGACTAGCGGCCACAGATACGCAGTATTTT.

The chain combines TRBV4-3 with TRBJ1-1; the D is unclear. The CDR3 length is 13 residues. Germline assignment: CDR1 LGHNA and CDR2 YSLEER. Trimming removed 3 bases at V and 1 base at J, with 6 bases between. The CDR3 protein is CASSHDRNTEAFF. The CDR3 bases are TGCGCCAGCAGCCATGACCGGAACACTGAAGCTTTCTTT.

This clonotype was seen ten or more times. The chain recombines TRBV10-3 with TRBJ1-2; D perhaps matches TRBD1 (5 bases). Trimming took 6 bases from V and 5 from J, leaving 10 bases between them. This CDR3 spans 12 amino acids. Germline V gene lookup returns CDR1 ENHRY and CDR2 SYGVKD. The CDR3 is CAISGGKYGYTF. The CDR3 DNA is TGTGCCATCAGCGGGGGGAAATATGGCTACACCTTC.

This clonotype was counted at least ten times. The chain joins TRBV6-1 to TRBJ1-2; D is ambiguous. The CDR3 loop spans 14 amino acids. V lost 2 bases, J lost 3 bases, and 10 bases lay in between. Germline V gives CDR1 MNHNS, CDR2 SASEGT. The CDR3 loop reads CASSEIREDYGYTF. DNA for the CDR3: TGTGCCAGCAGTGAAATTAGGGAGGACTATGGCTACACCTTC.

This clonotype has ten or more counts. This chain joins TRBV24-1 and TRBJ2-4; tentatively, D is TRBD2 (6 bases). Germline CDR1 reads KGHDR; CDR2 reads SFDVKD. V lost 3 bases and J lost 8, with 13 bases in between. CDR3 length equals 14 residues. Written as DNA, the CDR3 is TGTGCCACCAGTGATGCACGCGGAGGGGACATTCAGTACTTC. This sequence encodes CATSDARGGDIQYF.

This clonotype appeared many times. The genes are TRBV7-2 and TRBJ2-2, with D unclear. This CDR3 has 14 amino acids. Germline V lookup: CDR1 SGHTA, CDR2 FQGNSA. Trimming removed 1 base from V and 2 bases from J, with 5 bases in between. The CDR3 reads CASSLGVNTGELFF. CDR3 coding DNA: TGTGCCAGCAGCTTAGGTGTTAACACCGGGGAGCTGTTTTTT. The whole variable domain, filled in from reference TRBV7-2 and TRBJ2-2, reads GAGVSQSPSNKVTEKGKDVELRCDPISGHTALYWYRQSLGQGLEFLIYFQGNSAPDKSGLPSDRFSAERTGGSVSTLTIQRTQQEDSAVYLCASSLGVNTGELFFGEGSRLTVL.

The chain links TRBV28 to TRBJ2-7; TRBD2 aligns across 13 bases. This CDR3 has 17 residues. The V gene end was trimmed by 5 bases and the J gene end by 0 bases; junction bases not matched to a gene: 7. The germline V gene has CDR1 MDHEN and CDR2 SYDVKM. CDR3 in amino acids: CASSTTGLAGPSYEQYF. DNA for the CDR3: TGTGCCAGCAGTACTACGGGACTAGCGGGGCCCTCCTACGAGCAGTACTTC.

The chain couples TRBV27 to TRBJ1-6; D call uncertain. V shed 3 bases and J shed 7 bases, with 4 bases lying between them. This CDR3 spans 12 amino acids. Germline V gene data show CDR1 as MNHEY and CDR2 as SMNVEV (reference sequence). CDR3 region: CASSFTNSPLHF. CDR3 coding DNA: TGTGCCAGCAGTTTTACGAATTCACCCCTCCACTTT.

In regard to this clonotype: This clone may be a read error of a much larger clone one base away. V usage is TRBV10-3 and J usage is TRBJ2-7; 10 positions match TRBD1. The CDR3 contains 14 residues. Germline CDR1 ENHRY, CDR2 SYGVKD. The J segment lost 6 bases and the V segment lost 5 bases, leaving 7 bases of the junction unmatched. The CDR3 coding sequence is TGTGCCATCAGTAGGGACAGGGGATTTTGCGAGCAGTACTTC. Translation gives CAISRDRGFCEQYF.

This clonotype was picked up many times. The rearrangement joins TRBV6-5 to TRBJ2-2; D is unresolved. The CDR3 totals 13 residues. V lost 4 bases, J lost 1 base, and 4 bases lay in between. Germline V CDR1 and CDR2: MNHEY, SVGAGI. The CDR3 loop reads CASSSQNTGELFF. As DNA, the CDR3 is TGTGCCAGCAGTTCCCAGAACACCGGGGAGCTGTTTTTT.

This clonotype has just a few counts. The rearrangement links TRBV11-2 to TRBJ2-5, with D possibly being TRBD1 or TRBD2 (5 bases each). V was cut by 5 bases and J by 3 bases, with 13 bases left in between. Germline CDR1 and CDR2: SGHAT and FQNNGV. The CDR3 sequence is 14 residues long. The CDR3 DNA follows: TGTGCCAGCAGCCCCACCGGGACCGAAGAGACCCAGTACTTC. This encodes CASSPTGTEETQYF.

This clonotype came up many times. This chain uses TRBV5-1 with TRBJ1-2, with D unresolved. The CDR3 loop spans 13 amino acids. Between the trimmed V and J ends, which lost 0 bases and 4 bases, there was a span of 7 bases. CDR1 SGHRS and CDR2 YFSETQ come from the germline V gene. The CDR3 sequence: CASSLEAGYGYTF. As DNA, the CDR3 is TGCGCCAGCAGCTTGGAGGCAGGCTATGGCTACACCTTC. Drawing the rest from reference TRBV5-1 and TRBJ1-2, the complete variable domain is KAGVTQTPRYLIKTRGQQVTLSCSPISGHRSVSWYQQTPGQGLQFLFEYFSETQRNKGNFPGRFSGRQFSNSRSEMNVSTLELGDSALYLCASSLEAGYGYTFGSGTRLTVV.

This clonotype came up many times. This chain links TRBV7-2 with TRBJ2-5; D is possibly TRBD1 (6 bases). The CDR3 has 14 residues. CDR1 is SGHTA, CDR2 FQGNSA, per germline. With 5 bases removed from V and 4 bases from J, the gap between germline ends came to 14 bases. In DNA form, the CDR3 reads TGTGCCAGCAGCCCAGGGGCGGCGGGAGAGACCCAGTACTTC. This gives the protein CASSPGAAGETQYF. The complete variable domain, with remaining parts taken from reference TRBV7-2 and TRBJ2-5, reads GAGVSQSPSNKVTEKGKDVELRCDPISGHTALYWYRQSLGQGLEFLIYFQGNSAPDKSGLPSDRFSAERTGGSVSTLTIQRTQQEDSAVYLCASSPGAAGETQYFGPGTRLLVL.

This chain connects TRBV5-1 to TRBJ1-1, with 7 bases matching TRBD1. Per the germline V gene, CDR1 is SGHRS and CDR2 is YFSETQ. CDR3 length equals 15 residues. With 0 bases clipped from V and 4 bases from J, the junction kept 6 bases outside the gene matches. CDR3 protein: CASSLDGDSGTEAFF. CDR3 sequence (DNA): TGCGCCAGCAGCTTGGACGGGGACAGTGGCACTGAAGCTTTCTTT. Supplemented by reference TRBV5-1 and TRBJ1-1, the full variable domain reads KAGVTQTPRYLIKTRGQQVTLSCSPISGHRSVSWYQQTPGQGLQFLFEYFSETQRNKGNFPGRFSGRQFSNSRSEMNVSTLELGDSALYLCASSLDGDSGTEAFFGQGTRLTVV.

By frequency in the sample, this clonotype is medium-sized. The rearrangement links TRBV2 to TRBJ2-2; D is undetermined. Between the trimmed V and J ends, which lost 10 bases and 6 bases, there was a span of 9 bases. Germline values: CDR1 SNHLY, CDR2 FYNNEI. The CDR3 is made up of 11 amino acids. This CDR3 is CATRGSGELFF. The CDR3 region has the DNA TGTGCCACTCGTGGCTCCGGGGAGCTGTTTTTT. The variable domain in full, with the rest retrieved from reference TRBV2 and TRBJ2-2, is EPEVTQTPSHQVTQMGQEVILRCVPISNHLYFYWYRQILGQKVEFLVSFYNNEISEKSEIFDDQFSVERPDGSNFTLKIRSTKLEDSAMYFCATRGSGELFFGEGSRLTVL.

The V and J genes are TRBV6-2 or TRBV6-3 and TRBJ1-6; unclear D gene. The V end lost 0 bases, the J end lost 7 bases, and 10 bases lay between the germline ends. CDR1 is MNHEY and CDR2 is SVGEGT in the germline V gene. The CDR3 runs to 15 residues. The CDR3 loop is CASSYSERMNSPLHF. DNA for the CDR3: TGTGCCAGCAGTTACTCGGAACGAATGAATTCACCCCTCCACTTT.

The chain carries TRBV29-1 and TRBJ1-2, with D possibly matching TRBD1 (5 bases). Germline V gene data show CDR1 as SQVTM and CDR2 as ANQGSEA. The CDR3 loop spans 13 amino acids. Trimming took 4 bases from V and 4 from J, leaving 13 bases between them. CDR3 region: CSVVLQGRYGYTF. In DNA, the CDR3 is TGCAGCGTTGTTCTTCAGGGACGCTATGGCTACACCTTC.

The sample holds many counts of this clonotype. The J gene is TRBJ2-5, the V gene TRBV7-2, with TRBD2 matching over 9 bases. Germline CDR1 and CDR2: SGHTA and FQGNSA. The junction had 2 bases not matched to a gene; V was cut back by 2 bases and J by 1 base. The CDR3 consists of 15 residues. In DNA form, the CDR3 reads TGTGCCAGCAGCTTACAGACTAGCGGCCAAGAGACCCAGTACTTC. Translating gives CASSLQTSGQETQYF.

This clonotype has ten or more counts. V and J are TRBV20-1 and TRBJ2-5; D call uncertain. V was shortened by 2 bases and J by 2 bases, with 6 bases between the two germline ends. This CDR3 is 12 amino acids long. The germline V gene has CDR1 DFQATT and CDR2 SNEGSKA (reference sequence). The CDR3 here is CSARLLQETQYF. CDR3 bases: TGCAGTGCTAGATTGCTACAAGAGACCCAGTACTTC.

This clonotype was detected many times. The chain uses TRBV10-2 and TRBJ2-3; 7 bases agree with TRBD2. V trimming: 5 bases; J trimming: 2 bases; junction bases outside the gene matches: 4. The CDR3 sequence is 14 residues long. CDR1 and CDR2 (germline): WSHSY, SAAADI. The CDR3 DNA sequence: TGCGCCAGCAGTCACGGGAGGAACACAGATACGCAGTATTTT. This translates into CASSHGRNTDTQYF.

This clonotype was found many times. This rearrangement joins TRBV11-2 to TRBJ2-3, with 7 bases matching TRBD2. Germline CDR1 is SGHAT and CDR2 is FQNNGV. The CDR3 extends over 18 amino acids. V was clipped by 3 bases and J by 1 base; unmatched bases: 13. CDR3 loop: CASSLRDPGLSGTDTQYF. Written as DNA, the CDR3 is TGTGCCAGCAGCTTGAGGGATCCGGGACTAAGTGGCACAGATACGCAGTATTTT.

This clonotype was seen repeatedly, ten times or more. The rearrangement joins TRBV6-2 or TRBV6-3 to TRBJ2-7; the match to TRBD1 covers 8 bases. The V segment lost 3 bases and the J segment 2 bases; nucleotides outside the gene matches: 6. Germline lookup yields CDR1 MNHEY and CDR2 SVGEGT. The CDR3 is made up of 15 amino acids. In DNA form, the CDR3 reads TGTGCCAGCAGTTATACCGGGACAGGTCCCTACGAGCAGTACTTC. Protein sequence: CASSYTGTGPYEQYF.

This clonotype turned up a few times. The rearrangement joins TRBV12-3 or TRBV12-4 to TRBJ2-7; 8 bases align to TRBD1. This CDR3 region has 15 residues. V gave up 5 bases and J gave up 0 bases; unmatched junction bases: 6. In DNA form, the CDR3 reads TGTGCCAGCAGTGCGAGCGGACAGGGCTCCTACGAGCAGTACTTC. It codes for CASSASGQGSYEQYF.

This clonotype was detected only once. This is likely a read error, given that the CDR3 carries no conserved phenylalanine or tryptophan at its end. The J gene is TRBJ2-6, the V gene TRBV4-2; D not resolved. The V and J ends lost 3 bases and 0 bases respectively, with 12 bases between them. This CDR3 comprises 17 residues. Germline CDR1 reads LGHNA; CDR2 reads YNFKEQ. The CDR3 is CASSQSALSSGANVLTS. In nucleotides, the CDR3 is TGTGCCAGCAGCCAGAGCGCCCTGAGCTCTGGGGCCAACGTCCTGACTTCC.

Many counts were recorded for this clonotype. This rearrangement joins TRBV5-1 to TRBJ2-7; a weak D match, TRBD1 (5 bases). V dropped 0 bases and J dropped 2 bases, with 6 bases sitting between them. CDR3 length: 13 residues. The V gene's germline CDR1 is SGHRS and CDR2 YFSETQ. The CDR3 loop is CASSLGTTYEQYF. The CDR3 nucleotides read TGCGCCAGCAGCTTGGGGACAACCTACGAGCAGTACTTC.

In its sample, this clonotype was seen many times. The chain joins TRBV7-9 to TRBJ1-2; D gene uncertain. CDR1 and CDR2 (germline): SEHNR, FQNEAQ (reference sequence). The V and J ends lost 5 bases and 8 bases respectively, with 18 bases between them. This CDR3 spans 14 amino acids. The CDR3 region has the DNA TGTGCCAGCAGCGTAACAGTAACGGGTGACGGCTACACCTTC. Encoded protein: CASSVTVTGDGYTF.

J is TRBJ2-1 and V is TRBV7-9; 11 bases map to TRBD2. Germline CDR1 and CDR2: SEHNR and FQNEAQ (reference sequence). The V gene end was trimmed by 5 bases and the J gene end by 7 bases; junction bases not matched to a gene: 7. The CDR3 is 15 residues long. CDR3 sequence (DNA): TGTGCCAGCAGCCCGGGACTAGCGGATTTTAATGAGCAGTTCTTC. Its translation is CASSPGLADFNEQFF.